The 27 T cell receptor beta chains listed next were all sequenced from one sample in a study of regulatory T cells in long-lasting Graves disease. As for time point: newly diagnosed GD, antithyroid drugs for less than 3 months. Extracted RNA from PBMCs served as the source of the TCR library. Researchers made TCR beta libraries by using iRepertoire HTBI primers and running Arm-PCR on CDR3 regions. MiXCR was run by TCRdb on the multiplex PCR reads, yielding one entry per CDR3 protein. The table includes approximately 540,000 distinct CDR3 sequences, around 13% detected once. The same data also went into a second study, on T cells in Graves' hyperthyroidism and ophthalmopathy.

The sequencing here drew on peripheral blood mononuclear cells (PBMCs), taken at new diagnosis, from a patient treated with antithyroid drugs. These receptors were obtained from a woman younger than 45 with Graves disease.

Many counts were recorded for this clonotype. The gene calls are TRBV2 and TRBJ2-4; TRBD1 aligns across 7 bases. The CDR3 totals 11 residues. Germline V gene sequence: CDR1 SNHLY, CDR2 FYNNEI. The ends lost 9 bases at V and 8 bases at J; junction bases unmatched: 4. In DNA form, the CDR3 reads TGTGCCAGACGACAGGGTGACATTCAGTACTTC. Protein: CARRQGDIQYF. Variable domain in full (rest from reference TRBV2 and TRBJ2-4): EPEVTQTPSHQVTQMGQEVILRCVPISNHLYFYWYRQILGQKVEFLVSFYNNEISEKSEIFDDQFSVERPDGSNFTLKIRSTKLEDSAMYFCARRQGDIQYFGAGTRLSVL.

This clonotype was detected many times. The chain links TRBV30 to TRBJ2-2; TRBD1 matches at 8 bases. The CDR3 is 13 residues long. Germline loops: CDR1 GTSNPN, CDR2 SVGIG (reference sequence). Trimming at V came to 3 bases and at J to 6 bases, leaving 3 bases not matched to a gene. The CDR3 DNA follows: TGTGCCTGGAGATCACAGGGGGCCGGGGAGCTGTTTTTT. It encodes CAWRSQGAGELFF.

Ten or more counts support this clonotype. The CDR3 nucleotides are TGTGCCACCAGTGATTTCGGGTCAAGTGGGAACAATGAGCAGTTCTTC. Its protein is CATSDFGSSGNNEQFF. This chain joins TRBV24-1 and TRBJ2-1; the D is unclear. Trimming removed 1 base from V and 5 bases from J, with 14 bases in between. In germline, CDR1 is KGHDR, CDR2 SFDVKD. CDR3 length: 16 residues.

This clonotype showed up many times. This chain connects TRBV3-1 to TRBJ2-7; the D is unclear. Germline V gene data show CDR1 as LGHDT and CDR2 as YNNKEL (reference sequence). This CDR3 is 14 amino acids long. V gave up 3 bases and J gave up 4 bases, with 13 bases separating them. CDR3 nucleotides: TGTGCCAGCAGCCATCTAAGGGTAACGTACGAGCAGTACTTC. Translation: CASSHLRVTYEQYF.

This clonotype has at least ten counts. The chain is built from TRBV27 and TRBJ1-2; 7 bases match TRBD1. Germline CDR1 is MNHEY and CDR2 is SMNVEV (reference sequence). V was pared by 5 bases and J by 6 bases, with 9 bases of the junction left unmatched. This CDR3 region has 14 residues. CDR3 region: CASSLLRDSDGYTF. The CDR3 coding sequence is TGTGCCAGCAGTCTTCTCCGGGACAGCGATGGCTACACCTTC.

This clonotype occurred many times. This sequence joins TRBV28 and TRBJ2-7; D gene uncertain. CDR3 length: 11 amino acids. The germline V gene encodes CDR1 MDHEN and CDR2 SYDVKM. Trimming pared 2 bases from V and 6 bases from J, leaving 5 bases between. CDR3 nucleotide sequence: TGTGCCAGCAGTTTAGATTTCGAGCAGTACTTC. Protein product: CASSLDFEQYF.

The chain carries TRBV13 and TRBJ1-1; 11 nucleotides match TRBD1. The V gene's germline CDR1 is PRHDT and CDR2 FYEKMQ (reference sequence). The length of the CDR3 is 16 residues. J gave up 4 bases and V 5 bases, and 9 bases lay outside the gene matches. The CDR3 coding sequence is TGTGCCAGCAGCCCTTCGCCGGGACAGGGGGGCACTGAAGCTTTCTTT. Amino acids: CASSPSPGQGGTEAFF.

This clonotype was counted ten times or more. The chain has TRBV7-9 and TRBJ1-4; 8 bases match TRBD1. The junction had 9 bases not matched to a gene; V was cut back by 2 bases and J by 7 bases. This CDR3 is 16 amino acids long. Germline V gene sequence: CDR1 SEHNR, CDR2 FQNEAQ (reference sequence). The CDR3 region is CASSLSGTGGTEKLFF. CDR3 in DNA: TGTGCCAGCAGCTTATCTGGTACAGGGGGAACTGAAAAACTGTTTTTT.

This clonotype has ten or more counts. This chain joins TRBV7-2 and TRBJ1-1; no clear D. This CDR3 is 16 amino acids long. Germline V CDR1 and CDR2: SGHTA, FQGNSA. V shed 5 bases and J shed 1 base, with 17 bases lying between them. CDR3 sequence (DNA): TGTGCCAGCAGCCCCCTCCGGCTCACCCCGAACACTGAAGCTTTCTTT. Amino acid sequence: CASSPLRLTPNTEAFF.

This clonotype was recorded at least ten times. The rearrangement uses TRBV11-2 and TRBJ2-7, with D possibly TRBD2 on 7 matching bases. The CDR3 length is 15 residues. The germline V and J ends were trimmed by 4 bases and 3 bases, with 16 bases remaining between them. Germline V gene sequence: CDR1 SGHAT, CDR2 FQNNGV. CDR3 nucleotides: TGTGCCAGCAGCTGGGGGGGCAGCGGATACTACGAGCAGTACTTC. Its translation: CASSWGGSGYYEQYF.

This clonotype showed up just a few times. The rearrangement joins TRBV25-1 to TRBJ2-1; TRBD2 matches at 10 bases. There are 15 residues in the CDR3. J gave up 6 bases and V 6 bases, and 8 bases lay outside the gene matches. Germline lookup yields CDR1 MGHDK and CDR2 SYGVNS. CDR3 in amino acids: CASSGLAEGINEQFF. CDR3 DNA: TGTGCCAGCAGCGGACTAGCGGAGGGGATCAATGAGCAGTTCTTC.

This clonotype was picked up many times. The chain carries TRBV20-1 and TRBJ2-1, with 12 bases fitting TRBD2. V gave up 6 bases and J gave up 6 bases; unmatched junction bases: 12. Per germline, CDR1 DFQATT and CDR2 SNEGSKA (reference sequence). The CDR3 totals 16 residues. The CDR3 region has the DNA TGCAGTGCGACGGGATTTACTAGCGGGAGGCGCAATGAGCAGTTCTTC. This gives the protein CSATGFTSGRRNEQFF.

This clonotype has at least ten counts. The chain joins TRBV19 to TRBJ1-5; D is uncertain. This CDR3 comprises 16 residues. The germline V gene has CDR1 LNHDA and CDR2 SQIVND (reference sequence). V was trimmed by 5 bases and J by 7 bases, leaving 21 bases between them. The CDR3 loop is CASSSGVTSIGQPQHF. The CDR3 region has the DNA TGTGCCAGTAGTTCCGGGGTGACCTCAATAGGACAGCCCCAGCATTTT. The full variable domain, rest sourced from reference TRBV19 and TRBJ1-5, is DGGITQSPKYLFRKEGQNVTLSCEQNLNHDAMYWYRQDPGQGLRLIYYSQIVNDFQKGDIAEGYSVSREKKESFPLTVTSAQKNPTAFYLCASSSGVTSIGQPQHFGDGTRLSIL.

This clonotype was seen ten or more times. The rearrangement joins TRBV18 to TRBJ2-7, with D unclear. Looked up from germline, CDR1 is KGHSH and CDR2 is LQKENI. CDR3 length: 14 amino acids. V lost 1 base, J lost 6 bases, and 13 bases lay in between. CDR3: CASSPQGSLGEQYF. The CDR3 region has the DNA TGTGCCAGCTCACCACAGGGAAGCCTTGGCGAGCAGTACTTC.

The chain has TRBV29-1 and TRBJ2-1, with 8 bases identical to TRBD2. V lost 1 base to trimming and J lost 2 bases; unmatched junction nucleotides: 10. The CDR3 is 17 amino acids. Germline V lookup: CDR1 SQVTM, CDR2 ANQGSEA. CDR3 DNA sequence: TGCAGCGTTGAAGGTGGTAGCGGGACTGGGACCTACAATGAGCAGTTCTTC. Translation: CSVEGGSGTGTYNEQFF.

The chain is built from TRBV24-1 and TRBJ2-1, with 8 bases aligning to TRBD1. The CDR3 runs to 14 residues. Trimming cost V 4 bases and J 9 bases; bases outside gene matches: 7. Germline CDR1 and CDR2: KGHDR and SFDVKD. CDR3 nucleotides: TGTGCCACCAGTGAAACCGGGACAGGAGCTGAGCAGTTCTTC. It is translated as CATSETGTGAEQFF.

At least ten counts were recorded for this clonotype. The rearrangement uses TRBV27 and TRBJ1-1, with D maybe TRBD1 (6 bases). CDR1 and CDR2 from the germline V gene are MNHEY and SMNVEV (reference sequence). The V and J ends lost 6 bases and 5 bases respectively, with 16 bases between them. The CDR3 totals 14 residues. The CDR3 sequence is CASRSTGRRTEAFF. CDR3 nucleotides: TGTGCCAGCAGGTCGACAGGTCGAAGGACTGAAGCTTTCTTT.

J is TRBJ2-3 and V is TRBV7-8; 9 bases map to TRBD2. With V trimmed by 5 bases and J by 2 bases, 11 bases remained unmatched. Germline loops: CDR1 SGHVS, CDR2 FQNEAQ. This CDR3 has 17 amino acids. CDR3 coding DNA: TGTGCCAGCAGCCCAGAAGTAGCGGGAGTGGACACAGATACGCAGTATTTT. Protein sequence: CASSPEVAGVDTDTQYF.

The table lists this clonotype with many counts. This chain joins TRBV6-1 and TRBJ2-2, with 16 bases that match TRBD2. Germline V CDR1 and CDR2: MNHNS, SASEGT. The CDR3 has 17 residues. The J segment lost 6 bases and the V segment lost 6 bases, leaving 7 bases of the junction unmatched. CDR3 coding DNA: TGTGCCAGCAGACCACCCGGGACTAGCGGGAGGGCCGGGGAGCTGTTTTTT. Amino acid sequence: CASRPPGTSGRAGELFF.

V is TRBV11-2 and J is TRBJ2-1; 7 nucleotides line up with TRBD2. Germline lookup yields CDR1 SGHAT and CDR2 FQNNGV. This CDR3 is built from 16 residues. The J segment lost 8 bases and the V segment lost 6 bases, leaving 16 bases of the junction unmatched. In DNA form, the CDR3 reads TGTGCCAGCAGTCCGCCCATTGGCGGGAGAAGGGATGAGCAGTTCTTC. Protein product: CASSPPIGGRRDEQFF.

This clonotype was recorded at least ten times. The chain has TRBV20-1 and TRBJ2-1; 8 bases are a match to TRBD2. The CDR3 has 15 residues. From germline, CDR1 is DFQATT and CDR2 SNEGSKA (reference sequence). J was trimmed by 5 bases and V by 1 base; bases with no gene match: 7. CDR3 sequence: CSARVPGTRNNEQFF. The CDR3 coding sequence is TGCAGTGCTAGAGTACCGGGGACTAGGAACAATGAGCAGTTCTTC.

This clonotype was observed a handful of times. The rearrangement joins TRBV7-2 to TRBJ2-3; tentatively, D is TRBD2 (7 bases). Germline V gene sequence: CDR1 SGHTA, CDR2 FQGNSA. Trimming took off 4 bases at V and 3 bases at J, with 29 bases between the two ends. This CDR3 region has 20 residues. The CDR3 sequence is CASSSAVGLAEGGRTDTQYF. Here the CDR3 DNA reads TGTGCCAGCAGCTCCGCGGTGGGGCTAGCGGAAGGGGGTCGGACAGATACGCAGTATTTT.

The sample holds many counts of this clonotype. This chain connects TRBV30 to TRBJ2-7; 10 positions agree with TRBD2. Germline trimming cut 2 bases from V and 4 bases from J; bases unmatched to any gene: 2. Germline V gene sequence: CDR1 GTSNPN, CDR2 SVGIG (reference sequence). The CDR3 has 13 amino acids. CDR3 nucleotides: TGTGCCTGGAGTTGGACTAGCGGATACGAGCAGTACTTC. Encoded protein: CAWSWTSGYEQYF.

This clonotype occurred a few times. In DNA, the CDR3 is TGTGCCAGCAGCTTAGCTCCCCGAGGTCACAATGAGCAGTTCTTC. Its translation is CASSLAPRGHNEQFF. V gene TRBV7-8 combines with J gene TRBJ2-1; no reliable D call. The CDR3 length is 15 residues. With 0 bases removed from V and 5 bases from J, the gap between germline ends came to 11 bases. Germline CDR1 reads SGHVS; CDR2 reads FQNEAQ.

This clonotype was seen ten or more times. The V call is TRBV3-1, the J call TRBJ2-7; tentatively, D is TRBD2 (5 bases). Germline loops: CDR1 LGHDT, CDR2 YNNKEL (reference sequence). V was trimmed by 1 base and J by 2 bases, leaving 24 bases between them. CDR3 length: 19 amino acids. The CDR3: CASSQGRRGRIPWPYEQYF. The CDR3 DNA follows: TGTGCCAGCAGCCAAGGACGGCGAGGGCGGATCCCCTGGCCCTACGAGCAGTACTTC.

V is TRBV18 and J is TRBJ2-7; D may correspond to TRBD1 or TRBD2 (5 bases each). The CDR3 contains 13 residues. Trimming left V 5 bases short and J 6 bases short, with 14 bases between. Germline V gene data show CDR1 as KGHSH and CDR2 as LQKENI. In DNA, the CDR3 is TGTGCCAGCTCAGATCAACGGGACCTCGAGCAGTACGTC. As protein: CASSDQRDLEQYV.

This clonotype was found many times. This chain connects TRBV7-9 to TRBJ2-7; 8 bases map to TRBD1. The CDR3 length is 15 residues. Unmatched junction bases numbered 11, after V lost 8 bases and J lost 2 bases. Germline CDR1 reads SEHNR; CDR2 reads FQNEAQ (reference sequence). The CDR3: CASQPGQGHPYEQYF. Here the CDR3 DNA reads TGTGCCAGCCAACCCGGACAGGGCCACCCCTACGAGCAGTACTTC. Together with reference TRBV7-9 and TRBJ2-7, the CDR3 gives the full variable domain: DTGVSQNPRHKITKRGQNVTFRCDPISEHNRLYWYRQTLGQGPEFLTYFQNEAQLEKSRLLSDRFSAERPKGSFSTLEIQRTEQGDSAMYLCASQPGQGHPYEQYFGPGTRLTVT.